This TCR beta chain originates from a study of response to subunit inactivated influenza vaccine. Study observations and caveats: Authors proposed each seasonal influenza vaccination draws in few new T cells.

At least ten counts were recorded for this clonotype. Its antigen is unidentified. TCRdb independently ran MiXCR on the RT-PCR reads; one entry per CDR3 protein. Altogether around 150,000 distinct CDR3 sequences are present, around 9.9% being singletons, with the ten largest covering 12%. Germline V gene lookup returns CDR1 MNHEY and CDR2 SVGEGT. V was clipped by 9 bases and J by 0 bases, with 12 bases between them. The CDR3 covers 14 residues. This clonotype was obtained from a man aged 50 to 60 who received an inactivated influenza vaccine. V is TRBV6-2 or TRBV6-3 and J is TRBJ1-5; maybe TRBD1 (5 bases). This specimen was non-naive T cells sorted from PBMCs, taken 40 to 50 days after vaccination. The CDR3 reads CASETVDSNQPQHF. DNA of the CDR3: TGTGCCAGTGAGACAGTCGATAGCAATCAGCCCCAGCATTTT.